The clone carrying this TCR beta chain was recorded many times. TCRdb re-analysed the RT-PCR reads in MiXCR, keeping a single row per CDR3 protein. The sample yields about 680,000 distinct CDR3 sequences, over 12% seen once. V was trimmed by 11 bases and J by 0 bases, leaving 13 bases between them. Germline V gene lookup returns CDR1 SEHNR and CDR2 FQNEAQ (reference sequence). This CDR3 is 13 amino acids long. The V gene is TRBV7-9, the J gene TRBJ1-1; D remains unclear. The receptor was isolated from a female donor in good health, serving as a healthy control. Sequencing used memory CD4+ T cells from blood. CDR3 bases: TGTGCCGGAGCCGCCCAACTGAACACTGAAGCTTTCTTT. Amino acids: CAGAAQLNTEAFF.